The rows below give T cell receptor beta chains drawn from one sample of a study of control samples from healthy donors and cancer patients. Sequencing was performed with immunoSEQ multiplex PCR; in TCRdb, only in-frame clones are kept and a portion is missing. This table has roughly 120,000 clones, approximately 88% appearing once. The source material was blood. The source is a man aged 45 to 65 in good health. The conserved cysteine and the conserved F or W are not part of the CDR3 here. Fields, in order: J gene, D gene, V gene, CDR3 protein. The D gene is left open where the match is weak.

j_call: TRBJ2-7; d_call: TRBD1; v_call: TRBV7-2; cdr3_aa: ASSFAGGYEQY
j_call: TRBJ1-5; d_call: .; v_call: TRBV10-3; cdr3_aa: AIQRDLNQPQH
j_call: TRBJ1-2; d_call: .; v_call: TRBV5-4; cdr3_aa: ASSLGSNYGYT
j_call: TRBJ2-1; d_call: .; v_call: TRBV27; cdr3_aa: ASRLRGGNEQF
j_call: TRBJ2-5; d_call: .; v_call: TRBV5-6; cdr3_aa: ASSGVEETQY
j_call: TRBJ1-1; d_call: .; v_call: TRBV19; cdr3_aa: ASSDQDLGTEAF
j_call: TRBJ2-2; d_call: .; v_call: TRBV4-1; cdr3_aa: ASSLPGRTGELF
j_call: TRBJ2-7; d_call: .; v_call: TRBV18; cdr3_aa: ASSRVGDTYEQY
j_call: TRBJ2-1; d_call: TRBD1; v_call: TRBV11-2; cdr3_aa: ASSLAPPGTGNYNEQF
j_call: TRBJ1-6; d_call: TRBD1; v_call: TRBV29-1; cdr3_aa: RPPRGQSSYNSPLH
j_call: TRBJ1-1; d_call: .; v_call: TRBV27; cdr3_aa: ASSVGRGNTEAF
j_call: TRBJ2-1; d_call: TRBD1; v_call: TRBV28; cdr3_aa: ASSFRTGILPYNEQF
j_call: TRBJ1-3; d_call: TRBD1; v_call: TRBV4-1; cdr3_aa: ASSPTGVNTIY
j_call: TRBJ2-2; d_call: .; v_call: TRBV11-3; cdr3_aa: ASSLGSQGGGELF
j_call: TRBJ2-4; d_call: .; v_call: TRBV6-2/TRBV6-3; cdr3_aa: ASSYSGALAKNIQY
j_call: TRBJ1-3; d_call: .; v_call: TRBV5-4; cdr3_aa: ASSPVTGLISGNTIY
j_call: TRBJ2-7; d_call: .; v_call: TRBV9; cdr3_aa: ASSVEGGAFLREQY
j_call: TRBJ1-3; d_call: .; v_call: TRBV9; cdr3_aa: ASSVDSSGNTIY
j_call: TRBJ1-3; d_call: .; v_call: TRBV5-6; cdr3_aa: ASSWGQDLGSGNTIY
j_call: TRBJ2-2; d_call: TRBD1; v_call: TRBV29-1; cdr3_aa: SVEAPGQDTGELF
j_call: TRBJ1-5; d_call: .; v_call: TRBV27; cdr3_aa: ASSPAGGSNQPQH
j_call: TRBJ2-7; d_call: .; v_call: TRBV27; cdr3_aa: ASSLPASPFVYEQY
j_call: TRBJ2-3; d_call: TRBD1; v_call: TRBV25-1; cdr3_aa: ASSDDRGNTDTQY
j_call: TRBJ1-2; d_call: .; v_call: TRBV4-3; cdr3_aa: ASSQETTNYGYT
j_call: TRBJ2-1; d_call: .; v_call: TRBV6-1; cdr3_aa: ASSDPTSNEQF
j_call: TRBJ1-5; d_call: .; v_call: TRBV6-1; cdr3_aa: ASSERWSGQPQH
j_call: TRBJ2-6; d_call: TRBD1; v_call: TRBV28; cdr3_aa: ASSPYRGGANVLT
j_call: TRBJ1-2; d_call: .; v_call: TRBV9; cdr3_aa: ASSVAGVYGYT
j_call: TRBJ1-5; d_call: .; v_call: TRBV4-2; cdr3_aa: ASSQEGGDQPQH
j_call: TRBJ2-1; d_call: TRBD2; v_call: TRBV7-2; cdr3_aa: ASSVGGSSYNEQF
j_call: TRBJ2-4; d_call: .; v_call: TRBV19; cdr3_aa: ASSIRAQNIQY
j_call: TRBJ2-5; d_call: .; v_call: TRBV13; cdr3_aa: ASSSSSTQETQY
j_call: TRBJ1-2; d_call: TRBD1; v_call: TRBV7-2; cdr3_aa: ASSWYGQGGFGYT
j_call: TRBJ2-7; d_call: .; v_call: TRBV4-1; cdr3_aa: ASSQSQGLRHYEQY
j_call: TRBJ2-1; d_call: TRBD1; v_call: TRBV7-8; cdr3_aa: ASSLDRASYNEQF